Listed below are T cell receptor beta chains from one sample, sequenced in a study of CD8+CD57+ T cells in acquired aplastic anemia. TCRdb recomputed calls from the reads with MiXCR, one row per CDR3 protein. The sample consists of about 160,000 distinct CDR3 sequences, 47% of them appearing once. Sequenced: sorted CD4+, CD8+, or CD8+CD57+ T cells (not recorded which) from PBMCs. Receptors were obtained from a human donor with aplastic anemia. CDR3s include the opening cysteine and the closing phenylalanine or tryptophan. A D gene is named only where the DNA matches it firmly. Rows give clone size only sometimes, using once, few, many, or a class for an expanded clone.

clone size	D gene	J gene	V gene	CDR3 protein	CDR3 DNA
many	NA	TRBJ2-5	TRBV5-1	CASSFLGRGQETQYF	TGCGCCAGCAGCTTCTTGGGGCGGGGCCAAGAGACCCAGTACTTC
NA	TRBD1	TRBJ1-1	TRBV11-2	CASSPFREIRTGVNTEAFF	TGTGCCAGCTCACCATTCAGGGAGATTCGAACAGGGGTGAACACTGAAGCTTTCTTT
many	TRBD1	TRBJ1-5	TRBV19	CASSTTGGQPQHF	TGTGCCAGTAGTACCACAGGGGGCCAGCCCCAGCATTTT
NA	TRBD1	TRBJ1-1	TRBV29-1	CSVGLGRQGNTEAFF	TGCAGCGTGGGGCTGGGGAGACAGGGGAACACTGAAGCTTTCTTT
few	NA	TRBJ2-3	TRBV12-3/TRBV12-4	CASRPRDFVSTDTQYF	TGTGCCAGCAGGCCTAGGGACTTCGTTAGCACAGATACGCAGTATTTT
many	TRBD1	TRBJ1-5	TRBV6-5	CASSSLAGSRGYQPQHF	TGTGCCAGCAGTTCGCTGGCGGGCAGCAGGGGGTATCAGCCCCAGCATTTT
many	NA	TRBJ2-5	TRBV7-9	CASSDRTSGETQYF	TGTGCCAGCAGCGATCGGACATCCGGAGAGACCCAGTACTTC
few	NA	TRBJ1-4	TRBV5-1	CASSPFGQSDREKLFF	TGCGCCAGCAGCCCCTTCGGACAGTCGGACCGGGAAAAACTGTTTTTT
NA	NA	TRBJ1-5	TRBV10-3	CAIRTSGNDNEPQHF	TGTGCCATCAGGACTAGCGGGAACGACAATGAGCCCCAGCATTTT
NA	TRBD1	TRBJ1-2	TRBV15	CATTDTGGVIGYTF	TGTGCCACCACCGACACAGGGGGAGTTATTGGCTACACCTTC
NA	NA	TRBJ2-3	TRBV7-8	CASSLPRGVWADTQYF	TGTGCCAGCAGCTTACCGAGGGGGGTGTGGGCAGATACGCAGTATTTT
NA	NA	TRBJ2-7	TRBV20-1	CSAKQGGGASYEQYF	TGCAGTGCTAAGCAGGGGGGCGGGGCCTCCTACGAGCAGTACTTC
once	NA	TRBJ2-7	TRBV24-1	CATSDRSYEQYF	TGTGCCACCAGTGACCGATCGTACGAGCAGTACTTC
many	NA	TRBJ2-5	TRBV6-2/TRBV6-3	CASTWAGETQYF	TGTGCCAGCACTTGGGCGGGAGAGACCCAGTACTTC
many	NA	TRBJ1-1	TRBV12-3/TRBV12-4	CASSSGQSFTEAFF	TGTGCCAGCAGTTCTGGACAGAGTTTCACTGAAGCTTTCTTT
many	TRBD1	TRBJ2-7	TRBV7-9	CASTRDRGYEQYF	TGTGCCAGCACCAGGGACAGGGGGTACGAGCAGTACTTC
many	NA	TRBJ2-7	TRBV7-3	CASSLGLRDEQYF	TGTGCCAGCAGCTTGGGTTTGCGAGACGAGCAGTACTTC
NA	NA	TRBJ2-1	TRBV20-1	CSATRETVDEQFF	TGCAGTGCTACAAGAGAGACAGTCGATGAGCAGTTCTTC
many	NA	TRBJ1-2	TRBV20-1	CSARETPGSGYTF	TGCAGTGCTAGAGAAACCCCCGGCTCTGGCTACACCTTC
NA	TRBD2	TRBJ2-3	TRBV24-1	CATSDSGLAGMDTQYF	TGTGCCACCAGTGATTCCGGACTAGCGGGAATGGATACGCAGTATTTT
once	NA	TRBJ1-4	TRBV19	CASSIVGVGEKLFF	TGTGCCAGTAGTATAGTAGGGGTTGGTGAAAAACTGTTTTTT
many	NA	TRBJ2-3	TRBV15	CATSRDQRDTQYF	TGTGCCACCAGCAGAGATCAGAGGGATACGCAGTATTTT
NA	TRBD1	TRBJ1-1	TRBV20-1	CSARGQENTEAFF	TGCAGTGCTAGGGGACAGGAGAACACTGAAGCTTTCTTT
NA	TRBD1	TRBJ2-1	TRBV29-1	CSVLGQGAYNEQFF	TGCAGCGTCTTAGGACAGGGGGCCTACAATGAGCAGTTCTTC
NA	NA	TRBJ2-7	TRBV10-3	CAISGGIGGDEQYF	TGTGCCATCAGCGGAGGGATCGGGGGCGACGAGCAGTACTTC
many	NA	TRBJ1-1	TRBV29-1	CSAHPGGKAFF	TGCAGCGCTCACCCTGGGGGGAAAGCTTTCTTT
many	NA	TRBJ2-5	TRBV2	CASGSRRETQYF	TGTGCCAGCGGAAGCAGAAGAGAGACCCAGTACTTC
NA	TRBD1	TRBJ2-7	TRBV11-2	CASSFQGALEQYF	TGTGCCAGCAGCTTCCAGGGGGCGCTGGAGCAGTACTTC
many	NA	TRBJ2-7	TRBV5-1	CASSSQGGNYEQYF	TGCGCCAGCAGCTCGCAAGGCGGGAACTACGAGCAGTACTTC
many	NA	TRBJ1-2	TRBV7-2	CASSLAAANYGYTF	TGTGCCAGCAGCTTAGCCGCAGCTAACTATGGCTACACCTTC
medium-sized	NA	TRBJ2-7	TRBV15	CATSRPPLYEQYF	TGTGCCACCAGCAGGCCGCCCCTCTACGAGCAGTACTTC
NA	TRBD1	TRBJ1-1	TRBV28	CASSTGGAFF	TGTGCCAGCAGCACAGGGGGAGCTTTCTTT
NA	NA	TRBJ2-7	TRBV10-3	CAISESVGGEQYF	TGTGCCATCAGTGAGTCGGTAGGGGGAGAGCAGTACTTC
few	NA	TRBJ2-3	TRBV24-1	CATSGIAGTDTQYF	TGTGCCACCAGTGGGATCGCGGGCACAGATACGCAGTATTTT
many	NA	TRBJ2-3	TRBV20-1	CSARDRRRGDTQYF	TGCAGTGCTAGAGATCGTCGTCGCGGCGATACGCAGTATTTT
NA	TRBD1	TRBJ2-1	TRBV9	CASSPNRGSYNEQFF	TGTGCCAGCTCACCAAACAGGGGGTCCTACAATGAGCAGTTCTTC
NA	TRBD1	TRBJ2-2	TRBV10-3	CASSELQGAGTGELFF	TGTGCCAGCAGTGAATTACAGGGGGCGGGCACCGGGGAGCTGTTTTTT
many	NA	TRBJ1-1	TRBV7-3	CASSDTQQGVIAEAFF	TGTGCCAGCAGCGACACCCAGCAGGGAGTAATCGCTGAAGCTTTCTTT
many	TRBD2	TRBJ2-3	TRBV4-1	CASSQLAGGTDTQYF	TGCGCCAGCAGCCAACTAGCGGGAGGGACAGATACGCAGTATTTT
many	TRBD1	TRBJ1-2	TRBV5-4	CASSRGQGSYGYTF	TGTGCCAGCAGCCGGGGACAGGGGAGCTATGGCTACACCTTC
NA	TRBD2	TRBJ2-3	TRBV24-1	CATSDWAGVVDTQYF	TGTGCCACCAGTGATTGGGCGGGAGTAGTGGATACGCAGTATTTT